This TCR beta chain was observed in a study of T cells in Graves' hyperthyroidism and ophthalmopathy. Germline V gene data show CDR1 as SQVTM and CDR2 as ANQGSEA. This CDR3 has 16 residues. Newly diagnosed hyperthyroidism patients aged 18 to 65 years had disease lasting under 2 months. RNA transcripts provided the source from which TCR beta CDR3 regions were amplified. During a first-round RT-PCR of the TCR CDR3, the HTBI primer set was used. From the multiplex PCR reads, TCRdb called clonotypes with MiXCR, one entry per CDR3 protein. The sample yields about 290,000 distinct CDR3 sequences, approximately 14% seen once. This clonotype was picked up a small number of times. Its antigen is not known. At one of its ends the junction is not consistent with the germline gene, which may arise from a read error. Overall study results and limits: A median roughly six months before onset, the model predicted ophthalmopathy.

The material sequenced was blood. This TCR derives from a woman between 40 and 50 years old with Graves' hyperthyroidism. V and J are TRBV29-1 and TRBJ2-7; 15 nucleotides agree with TRBD2. CDR3: CSVRGLAGGPEGEQHF. Written as DNA, the CDR3 is TGCAGCGTCCGCGGACTAGCGGGAGGGCCGGAAGGCGAGCAGCACTTC.